Below are 4 T cell receptor beta chains sequenced from a single sample in a study of blood T cell repertoires in COVID-19. Clones were sequenced by immunoSEQ multiplex PCR, and TCRdb holds only the in-frame ones, with some missing. The sample includes 270,000 or so clones, roughly four fifths of them seen just once. The sequenced sample consisted of peripheral blood. All receptors come from a woman between 50 and 59 years old who had recovered from COVID-19.

This chain joins TRBV7-3 and TRBJ2-3; D is unresolved. The CDR3 covers 14 residues. In germline, CDR1 is SGHTA, CDR2 FQGTGA. V lost 2 bases, J lost 0 bases, and 6 bases lay in between. The CDR3 here is CASSLVSSTDTQYF. The CDR3 DNA sequence: TGTGCCAGCAGCTTAGTGAGTAGCACAGATACGCAGTATTTT.

The chain recombines TRBV27 with TRBJ2-5; TRBD2 matches 13 bases. J was trimmed by 5 bases and V by 6 bases; bases with no gene match: 18. Per germline, CDR1 MNHEY and CDR2 SMNVEV (reference sequence). CDR3 length equals 19 residues. The CDR3 region is CASRTGPRTSGSSGETQYF. CDR3 DNA sequence: TGTGCCAGCAGAACAGGGCCAAGGACTAGCGGGAGCTCGGGGGAGACCCAGTACTTC.

This clone was observed a single time. The rearrangement joins TRBV19 to TRBJ1-2, with D possibly TRBD1 on 5 matching bases. V lost 7 bases and J 8 bases, leaving 23 bases between the germline ends. Germline CDR1 and CDR2: LNHDA and SQIVND (reference sequence). This CDR3 has 15 residues. For the CDR3, the DNA is TGTGCCAGTACCCTCCCCGGCGGGGGGATCTTCGGCTACACCTTC. Its protein product is CASTLPGGGIFGYTF. Looking up the rest from reference TRBV19 and TRBJ1-2 gives the full variable domain: DGGITQSPKYLFRKEGQNVTLSCEQNLNHDAMYWYRQDPGQGLRLIYYSQIVNDFQKGDIAEGYSVSREKKESFPLTVTSAQKNPTAFYLCASTLPGGGIFGYTFGSGTRLTVV.

This chain uses TRBV10-3 with TRBJ2-1; 9 nucleotides line up with TRBD1. From germline, CDR1 is ENHRY and CDR2 SYGVKD. This CDR3 spans 16 amino acids. V was clipped by 6 bases and J by 8 bases; unmatched bases: 14. The CDR3 here is CAIRTPGTGSMDEQFF. The CDR3 nucleotides are TGTGCCATCAGGACTCCCGGGACAGGGTCGATGGATGAGCAGTTCTTC.